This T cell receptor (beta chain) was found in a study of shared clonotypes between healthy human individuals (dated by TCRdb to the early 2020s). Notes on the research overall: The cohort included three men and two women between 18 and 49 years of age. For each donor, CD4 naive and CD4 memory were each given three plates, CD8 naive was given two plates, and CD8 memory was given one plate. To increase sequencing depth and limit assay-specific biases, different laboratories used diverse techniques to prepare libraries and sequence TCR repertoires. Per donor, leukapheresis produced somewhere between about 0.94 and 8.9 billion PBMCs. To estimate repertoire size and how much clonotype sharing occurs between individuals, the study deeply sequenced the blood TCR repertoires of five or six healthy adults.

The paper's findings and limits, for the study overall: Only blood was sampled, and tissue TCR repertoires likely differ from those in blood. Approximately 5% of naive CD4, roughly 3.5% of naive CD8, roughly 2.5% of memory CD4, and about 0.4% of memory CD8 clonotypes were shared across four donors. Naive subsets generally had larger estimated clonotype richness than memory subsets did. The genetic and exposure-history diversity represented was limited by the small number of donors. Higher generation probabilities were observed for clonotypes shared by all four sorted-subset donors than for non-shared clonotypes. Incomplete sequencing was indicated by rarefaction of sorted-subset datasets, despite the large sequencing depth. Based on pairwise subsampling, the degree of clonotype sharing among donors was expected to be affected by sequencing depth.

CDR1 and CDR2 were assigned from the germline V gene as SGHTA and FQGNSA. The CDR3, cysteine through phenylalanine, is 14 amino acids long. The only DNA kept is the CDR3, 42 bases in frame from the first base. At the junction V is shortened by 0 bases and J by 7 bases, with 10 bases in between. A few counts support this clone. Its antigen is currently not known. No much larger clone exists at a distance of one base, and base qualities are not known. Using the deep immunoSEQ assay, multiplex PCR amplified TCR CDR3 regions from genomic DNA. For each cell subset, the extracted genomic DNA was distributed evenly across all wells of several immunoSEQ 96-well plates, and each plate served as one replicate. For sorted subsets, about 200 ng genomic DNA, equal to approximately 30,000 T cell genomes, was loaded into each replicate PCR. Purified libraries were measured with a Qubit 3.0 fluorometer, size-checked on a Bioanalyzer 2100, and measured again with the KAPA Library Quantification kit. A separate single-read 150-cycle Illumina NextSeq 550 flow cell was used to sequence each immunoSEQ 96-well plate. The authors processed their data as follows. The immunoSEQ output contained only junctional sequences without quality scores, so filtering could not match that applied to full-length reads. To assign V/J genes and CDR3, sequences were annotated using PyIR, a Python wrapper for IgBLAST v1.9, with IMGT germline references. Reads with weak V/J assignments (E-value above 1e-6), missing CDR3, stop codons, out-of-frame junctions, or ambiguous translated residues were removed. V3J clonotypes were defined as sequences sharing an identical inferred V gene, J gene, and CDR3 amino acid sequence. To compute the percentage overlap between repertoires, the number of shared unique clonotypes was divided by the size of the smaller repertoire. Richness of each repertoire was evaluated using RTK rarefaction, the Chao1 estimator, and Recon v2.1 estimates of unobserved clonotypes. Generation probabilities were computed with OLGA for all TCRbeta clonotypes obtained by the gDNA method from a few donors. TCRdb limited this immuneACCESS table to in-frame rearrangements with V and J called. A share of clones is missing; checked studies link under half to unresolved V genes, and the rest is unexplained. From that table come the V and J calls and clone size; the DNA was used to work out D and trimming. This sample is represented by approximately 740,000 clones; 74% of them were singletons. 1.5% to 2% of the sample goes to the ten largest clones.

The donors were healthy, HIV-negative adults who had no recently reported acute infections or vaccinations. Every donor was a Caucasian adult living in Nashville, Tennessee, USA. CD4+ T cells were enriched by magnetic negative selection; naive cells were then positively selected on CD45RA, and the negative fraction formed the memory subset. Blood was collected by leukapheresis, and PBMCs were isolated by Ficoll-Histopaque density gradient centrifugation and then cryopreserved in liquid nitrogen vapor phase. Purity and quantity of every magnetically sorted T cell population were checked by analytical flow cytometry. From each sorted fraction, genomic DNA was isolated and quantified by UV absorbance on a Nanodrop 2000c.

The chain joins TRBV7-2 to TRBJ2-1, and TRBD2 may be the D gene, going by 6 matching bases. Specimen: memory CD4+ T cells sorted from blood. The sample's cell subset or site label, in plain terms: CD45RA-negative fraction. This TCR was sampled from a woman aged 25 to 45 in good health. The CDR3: CASSLAGGLNEQFF. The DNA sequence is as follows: TGTGCCAGCAGCTTAGCGGGAGGCCTGAATGAGCAGTTCTTC.